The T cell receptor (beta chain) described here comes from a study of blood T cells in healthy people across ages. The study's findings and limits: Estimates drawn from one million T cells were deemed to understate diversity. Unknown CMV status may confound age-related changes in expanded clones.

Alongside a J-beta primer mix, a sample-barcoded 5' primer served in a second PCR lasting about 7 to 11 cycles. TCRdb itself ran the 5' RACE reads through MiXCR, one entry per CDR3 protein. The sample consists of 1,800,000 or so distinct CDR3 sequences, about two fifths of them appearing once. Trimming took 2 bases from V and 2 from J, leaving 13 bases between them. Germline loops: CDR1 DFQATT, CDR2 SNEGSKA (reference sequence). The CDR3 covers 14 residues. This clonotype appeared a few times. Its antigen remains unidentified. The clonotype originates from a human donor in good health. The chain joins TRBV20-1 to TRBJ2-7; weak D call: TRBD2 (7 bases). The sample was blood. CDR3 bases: TGCAGTGCTAGATCGGGGGGCCCTACCTACGAGCAGTACTTC. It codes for CSARSGGPTYEQYF.